Listed here is a single T cell receptor (beta chain). Its antigen is still unknown. The germline V gene encodes CDR1 SGHNT and CDR2 YYREEE (reference sequence). V shed 2 bases and J 2 bases; nucleotides not matched to a gene: 4. The CDR3 is 14 residues long. This entry is derived from a study of cytomegalovirus exposure and HLA in healthy donors. With 60 Vbeta and 13 Jbeta primers, the PCR was carried out. The method was immunoSEQ multiplex PCR; TCRdb's version includes in-frame clones alone and lacks a portion of them. The sample holds some 130,000 clones; about three quarters are singletons and the top ten take roughly 1.2%. Study-wide results and limits: There were about 160 TCR beta chains listed as cytomegalovirus-associated.

The sample taken for sequencing was PBMCs. This chain joins TRBV5-4 and TRBJ2-7, with 7 positions matching TRBD1. The origin of this receptor is a male donor in good health and CMV-seropositive. The CDR3 spells CASSLGTATYEQYF. CDR3 sequence (DNA): TGTGCCAGCAGCTTAGGGACAGCTACCTACGAGCAGTACTTC.